The T cell receptor beta chain under discussion was sequenced for a study of T cells in Graves' hyperthyroidism and ophthalmopathy. Background on the study: Upon initial diagnosis and before any treatment, peripheral blood was collected. Findings and limits, study-wide: Ophthalmopathy was distinguished from stable hyperthyroidism by 13 V-J signatures. Model predictions of ophthalmopathy came a median about six months before onset.

Per the germline V gene, CDR1 is SEHNR and CDR2 is FQNEAQ (reference sequence). V lost 5 bases and J 7 bases, leaving 22 bases between the germline ends. CDR3 length equals 16 residues. As concerns this clonotype: As yet, its antigen is unknown.

The TCR beta CDR3 regions underwent amplification using RNA transcripts as the source. HTBI primers were the set used in a first-round RT-PCR of the TCR CDR3. MiXCR was run by TCRdb on the multiplex PCR reads, yielding one entry per CDR3 protein. Counted here are over 300,000 distinct CDR3 sequences, about 15% occurring once; the ten biggest clones make up approximately 10%. The material sequenced was blood. This chain links TRBV7-9 with TRBJ2-3; a possible D gene is TRBD2 (7 bases). This receptor was taken from a woman aged 55-75 years with Graves' hyperthyroidism. CDR3 sequence: CASSPFRGGSINTQYF. The CDR3 DNA reads TGTGCCAGCAGCCCATTCAGGGGCGGGAGTATAAATACGCAGTATTTT.